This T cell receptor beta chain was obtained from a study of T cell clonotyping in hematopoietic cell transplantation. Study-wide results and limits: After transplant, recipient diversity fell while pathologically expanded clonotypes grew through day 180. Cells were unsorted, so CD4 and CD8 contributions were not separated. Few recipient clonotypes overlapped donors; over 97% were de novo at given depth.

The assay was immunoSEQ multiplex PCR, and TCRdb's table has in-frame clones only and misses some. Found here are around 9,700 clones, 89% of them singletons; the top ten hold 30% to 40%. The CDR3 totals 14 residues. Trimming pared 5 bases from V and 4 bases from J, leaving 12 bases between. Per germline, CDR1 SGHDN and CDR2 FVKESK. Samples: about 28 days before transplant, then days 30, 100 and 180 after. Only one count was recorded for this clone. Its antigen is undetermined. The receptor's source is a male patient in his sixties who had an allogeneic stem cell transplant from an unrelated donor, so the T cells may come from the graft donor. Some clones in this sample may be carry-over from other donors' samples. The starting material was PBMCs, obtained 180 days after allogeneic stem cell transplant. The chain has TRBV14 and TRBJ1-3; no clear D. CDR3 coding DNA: TGTGCCAGCAGCGTTTCAACGCGGGGAAACACCATATATTTT. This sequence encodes CASSVSTRGNTIYF.